Below are 8 T cell receptor beta chains sequenced from a single sample in a study of OX40 agonist ivuxolimab in advanced cancers. Clones were read by immunoSEQ multiplex PCR, and TCRdb kept only the in-frame ones, dropping some. The repertoire holds 70,000 or so clones, approximately 90% seen once, with around 8% in the top ten. This sample comprised CD4+ or CD8+ T cells sorted from blood, obtained in a trial of the OX40 agonist ivuxolimab. All receptors derive from an adult with an advanced solid tumor such as melanoma, head and neck, liver or kidney cancer.

This clone was seen only a few times. The CDR3 sequence: CASSDSGGSSIDTQYF. CDR3 bases: TGTGCCAGCAGTGACTCAGGGGGCTCCTCGATAGATACGCAGTATTTT. The V and J genes are TRBV6-4 and TRBJ2-3, with 7 bases identical to TRBD1. The CDR3 has 16 amino acids. Trimming took 0 bases from V and 5 from J; bases not matched to a gene: 8. Germline V gives CDR1 MRHNA, CDR2 SNTAGT.

The rearrangement uses TRBV6-5 and TRBJ2-7, with a weak D call TRBD2 (6 bases). Looked up from germline, CDR1 is MNHEY and CDR2 is SVGAGI. The CDR3 totals 16 residues. The V and J ends lost 0 bases and 3 bases respectively, with 15 bases between them. DNA of the CDR3: TGTGCCAGCAGTTACTCGACGGGGGAGAAGGACTACGAGCAGTACTTC. Amino acid sequence: CASSYSTGEKDYEQYF.

In its sample, this clone was seen once. V is TRBV9 and J is TRBJ2-1; 8 bases match TRBD1. V trimming: 1 base; J trimming: 1 base; junction bases outside the gene matches: 10. The length of the CDR3 is 18 residues. The germline gives CDR1 SGDLS, CDR2 YYNGEE. The CDR3 loop reads CASSVLSDRGLSYNEQFF. Here the CDR3 DNA reads TGTGCCAGCAGCGTACTTTCCGACAGGGGCCTATCCTACAATGAGCAGTTCTTC.

The gene calls are TRBV7-6 and TRBJ2-1; the D gene could be TRBD1 or TRBD2 (5 bases each). Germline V gene data show CDR1 as SGHVS and CDR2 as FNYEAQ. V was shortened by 1 base and J by 8 bases, with 9 bases between the two germline ends. The CDR3 is 13 residues long. The CDR3: CASSLGGVYEQFF. Written as DNA, the CDR3 is TGTGCCAGCAGCTTAGGAGGGGTGTATGAGCAGTTCTTC.

CDR3 DNA: TGCGCCAGCAGGGACAGGGGATACGAGCAGTACTTC. Amino acid sequence: CASRDRGYEQYF. V is TRBV5-1 and J is TRBJ2-7; 9 bases agree with TRBD1. The CDR3 extends over 12 amino acids. Germline V CDR1 and CDR2: SGHRS, YFSETQ. The ends lost 5 bases at V and 4 bases at J; junction bases unmatched: 1.

As concerns this clone: Within the sample, other DNA sequences also encode this same CDR3. This rearrangement joins TRBV6-5 to TRBJ1-1; D is unresolved. The V gene lost 2 bases and the J gene lost 4 bases, with 11 bases spanning the gap. CDR3 length equals 14 residues. Germline loops: CDR1 MNHEY, CDR2 SVGAGI. CDR3 nucleotides: TGTGCCAGCAGTTACGCTACGGGTGGCACTGAAGCTTTCTTT. Translated, it gives CASSYATGGTEAFF.

This chain joins TRBV30 and TRBJ1-2; D is unclear. Trimming took off 0 bases at V and 5 bases at J, with 13 bases between the two ends. This CDR3 is 14 amino acids long. The germline V gene has CDR1 GTSNPN and CDR2 SVGIG (reference sequence). In DNA, the CDR3 is TGTGCCTGGAGTGTAGTAGAGGAACTTTATGGCTACACCTTC. This translates into CAWSVVEELYGYTF.

The J gene is TRBJ1-1, the V gene TRBV28; D may be TRBD1 (5 bases). The CDR3 spans 13 residues. Per the germline V gene, CDR1 is MDHEN and CDR2 is SYDVKM. V lost 7 bases to trimming and J lost 1 base, with 10 bases between them. This CDR3 reads CASTWGWNTEAFF. The CDR3 DNA reads as TGTGCCAGCACCTGGGGGTGGAACACTGAAGCTTTCTTT.